This TCR beta chain was observed in a study of blood T cell repertoires in COVID-19. Background on the study: Specimens from acute and convalescent COVID-19 originated in the United States, Italy and Spain. In each case, the material was cDNA or gDNA derived from T cells, B-cell-depleted T cells, or PBMCs.

Methods used by the authors: Amplification with reference gene primers provided the estimates of nucleated cell counts. Sequencing was performed with immunoSEQ multiplex PCR; in TCRdb, only in-frame clones are kept and a portion is missing. V, J and clone size are those of that table, while D and trimming were read from the DNA. The sample includes roughly 120,000 clones, about nine tenths of them seen just once. This CDR3 region has 13 residues. CDR1 is SGHTA, CDR2 FQGNSA, per germline. For this clone: One end of the junction is discordant with germline, which a read error may explain.

The genes are TRBV7-2 and TRBJ2-3, with 9 bases fitting TRBD1. The sequenced sample consisted of peripheral blood. The sequence was obtained from an older man who had recovered from COVID-19. CDR3 residues: CASSLVFGTGHIF. The CDR3 DNA reads TGTGCCAGCAGCTTAGTGTTCGGGACAGGGCATATTTTT.